Sequencing of this T cell receptor (beta chain) was carried out in a study of blood T cell repertoires in COVID-19. Repertoires were generated with immunoSEQ multiplex PCR, while TCRdb's copy carries only in-frame clones and drops some. This table has fewer than 350,000 clones, roughly 90% appearing once. The CDR3 contains 15 residues. Germline CDR1 is SGDLS and CDR2 is YYNGEE. Trimming stripped 4 bases from V and 6 bases from J, with 17 bases between. The chain carries TRBV9 and TRBJ2-1; tentative D call: TRBD1 (6 bases). This TCR was sampled from a middle-aged woman who had recovered from COVID-19. The sample comprised PBMCs or T cells enriched from blood (not recorded which). CDR3 sequence reads: CASSKVGGPFNEQFF. DNA of the CDR3: TGTGCCAGCAGCAAAGTAGGGGGACCATTCAATGAGCAGTTCTTC.